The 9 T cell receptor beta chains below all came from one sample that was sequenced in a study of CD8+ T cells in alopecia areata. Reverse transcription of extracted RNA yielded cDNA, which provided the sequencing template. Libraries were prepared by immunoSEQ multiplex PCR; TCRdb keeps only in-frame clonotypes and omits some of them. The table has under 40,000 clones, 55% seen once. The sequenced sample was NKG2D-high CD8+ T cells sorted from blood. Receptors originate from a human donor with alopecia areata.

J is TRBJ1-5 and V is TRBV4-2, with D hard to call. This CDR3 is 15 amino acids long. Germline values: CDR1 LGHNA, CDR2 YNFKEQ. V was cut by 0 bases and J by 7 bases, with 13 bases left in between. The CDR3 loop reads CASSQDGMGRQPQHF. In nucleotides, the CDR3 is TGTGCCAGCAGCCAAGATGGAATGGGTCGACAGCCCCAGCATTTT.

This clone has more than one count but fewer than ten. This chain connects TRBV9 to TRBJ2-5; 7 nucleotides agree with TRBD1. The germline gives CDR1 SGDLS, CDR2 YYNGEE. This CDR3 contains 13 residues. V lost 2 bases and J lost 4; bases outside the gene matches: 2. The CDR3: CASSVRTGETQYF. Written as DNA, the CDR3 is TGTGCCAGCAGCGTCAGGACAGGAGAGACCCAGTACTTC. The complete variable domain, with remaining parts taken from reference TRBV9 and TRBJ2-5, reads DSGVTQTPKHLITATGQRVTLRCSPRSGDLSVYWYQQSLDQGLQFLIQYYNGEERAKGNILERFSAQQFPDLHSELNLSSLELGDSALYFCASSVRTGETQYFGPGTRLLVL.

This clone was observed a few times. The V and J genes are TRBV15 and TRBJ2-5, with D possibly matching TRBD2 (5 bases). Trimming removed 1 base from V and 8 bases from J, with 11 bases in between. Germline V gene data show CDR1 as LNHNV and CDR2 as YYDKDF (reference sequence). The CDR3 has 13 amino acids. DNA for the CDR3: TGTGCCACCAGCAGAGGCGGTCCGGGAACCCAGTACTTC. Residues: CATSRGGPGTQYF.

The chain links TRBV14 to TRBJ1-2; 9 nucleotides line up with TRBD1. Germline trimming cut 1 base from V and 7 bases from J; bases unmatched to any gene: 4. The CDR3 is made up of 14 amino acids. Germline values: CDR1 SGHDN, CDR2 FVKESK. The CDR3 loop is CASSQGTGELGYTF. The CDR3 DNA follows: TGTGCCAGCAGCCAAGGGACAGGGGAGCTTGGCTACACCTTC.

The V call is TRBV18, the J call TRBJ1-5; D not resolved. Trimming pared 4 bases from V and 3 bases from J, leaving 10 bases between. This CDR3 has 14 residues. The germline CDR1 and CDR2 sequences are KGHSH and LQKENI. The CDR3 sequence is CASSQVSFNQPQHF. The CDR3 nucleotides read TGTGCCAGCTCACAGGTGTCCTTCAATCAGCCCCAGCATTTT.

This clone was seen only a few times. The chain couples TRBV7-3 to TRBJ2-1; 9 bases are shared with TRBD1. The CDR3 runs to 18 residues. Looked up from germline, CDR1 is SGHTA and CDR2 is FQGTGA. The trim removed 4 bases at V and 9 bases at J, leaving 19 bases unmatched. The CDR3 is CASSSARLSRDRASEQFF. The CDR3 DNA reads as TGTGCCAGCAGCTCGGCGCGGCTTAGCCGGGACAGGGCATCTGAGCAGTTCTTC.

The CDR3 region has the DNA TGCAGCGTGGGAACTAGCGCTTACTCCTACGAGCAGTACTTC. This codes for CSVGTSAYSYEQYF. V gene TRBV29-1 combines with J gene TRBJ2-7, with 7 bases lining up with TRBD2. The trim removed 6 bases at V and 0 bases at J, leaving 8 bases unmatched. Germline assignment: CDR1 SQVTM and CDR2 ANQGSEA. The CDR3 length is 14 residues.

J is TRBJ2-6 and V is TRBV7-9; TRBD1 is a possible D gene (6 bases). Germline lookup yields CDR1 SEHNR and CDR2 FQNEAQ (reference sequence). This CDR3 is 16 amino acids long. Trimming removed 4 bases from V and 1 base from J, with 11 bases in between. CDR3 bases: TGTGCCAGCAGCTCCCGCAGGGGATCTGGGGCCAACGTCCTGACTTTC. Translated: CASSSRRGSGANVLTF.

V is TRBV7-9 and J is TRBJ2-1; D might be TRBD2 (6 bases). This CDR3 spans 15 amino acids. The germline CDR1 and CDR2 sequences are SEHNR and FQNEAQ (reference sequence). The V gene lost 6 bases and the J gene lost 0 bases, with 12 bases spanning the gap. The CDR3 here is CASRHSGVSYNEQFF. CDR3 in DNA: TGTGCCAGCAGACATAGCGGAGTCTCCTACAATGAGCAGTTCTTC.